The source of this T cell receptor beta chain is a study of T-cell memory formation after mild COVID-19. TCRdb analysed the 5' RACE reads with MiXCR anew, one entry per CDR3 protein. The data show 90,000 to 120,000 distinct CDR3 sequences, roughly 14% seen once. CDR1 and CDR2 from the germline V gene are MNHEY and SVGAGI. The V and J ends lost 5 bases and 9 bases respectively, with 14 bases between them. The CDR3 covers 13 residues. This rearrangement joins TRBV6-5 to TRBJ2-1; D possibly corresponds to TRBD1 (5 bases). Sequenced material: PBMCs or a T cell subset sorted from them (not recorded which). This TCR was sampled from a man between 18 and 29 years old who had mild COVID-19 (a few samples of this study predate the infection). Cell type and time point are not known. The CDR3 loop is CASSTGPQGEQFF. The CDR3 DNA sequence: TGTGCCAGCAGTACCGGGCCCCAGGGTGAGCAGTTCTTC.